The 29 T cell receptor beta chains in this list originate from one sample, sequenced in a study of technical replicates of blood from a few donors. Assay: immunoSEQ multiplex PCR; the TCRdb copy retains only in-frame clones and omits some. The sample holds fewer than 65,000 clones; roughly 86% are singletons and the top ten take 5.2%. Material for sequencing was PBMCs. These receptors were obtained from a human donor in good health. Some clones in this sample may be carry-over from other donors' samples.

The V and J genes are TRBV7-3 and TRBJ2-3; 10 bases map to TRBD2. Per germline, CDR1 SGHTA and CDR2 FQGTGA. Germline trimming cut 5 bases from V and 3 bases from J; bases unmatched to any gene: 5. This CDR3 is 15 amino acids long. The CDR3 DNA reads TGTGCCAGCAGCCTGACTAGCGGGTTTACAGATACGCAGTATTTT. Translation gives CASSLTSGFTDTQYF.

The V call is TRBV19, the J call TRBJ2-2, with a tentative D call TRBD1 (6 bases). Trimming left V 3 bases short and J 6 bases short, with 11 bases between. Germline-derived CDR1 and CDR2 are LNHDA and SQIVND (reference sequence). This CDR3 region has 14 residues. CDR3: CASSIGTFAGELFF. The CDR3 DNA reads as TGTGCCAGTAGTATTGGGACATTCGCCGGGGAGCTGTTTTTT.

This clone was recorded only once. This chain connects TRBV7-3 to TRBJ2-7; possible D gene TRBD2, 6 bases. V shed 2 bases and J shed 7 bases, with 12 bases lying between them. Germline assignment: CDR1 SGHTA and CDR2 FQGTGA. The CDR3 extends over 13 amino acids. CDR3 DNA sequence: TGTGCCAGCAGCTTAGGGGTGGGGAGGGAGCAGTACTTC. This gives the protein CASSLGVGREQYF.

The J gene is TRBJ1-1, the V gene TRBV7-3; TRBD1 matches 9 bases. With V trimmed by 3 bases and J by 4 bases, 6 bases remained unmatched. Looked up from germline, CDR1 is SGHTA and CDR2 is FQGTGA. The CDR3 is made up of 15 amino acids. The CDR3 sequence: CASSFTGGASTEAFF. The CDR3 nucleotides are TGTGCCAGCAGCTTTACAGGGGGCGCGAGCACTGAAGCTTTCTTT.

The chain has TRBV9 and TRBJ1-6; 11 nucleotides align to TRBD1. The J segment lost 9 bases and the V segment lost 4 bases, leaving 6 bases of the junction unmatched. CDR3 length equals 15 residues. In germline, CDR1 is SGDLS, CDR2 YYNGEE. The CDR3 loop reads CASSTGQGAGSPLHF. The CDR3 bases are TGTGCCAGCAGCACAGGACAGGGGGCGGGTTCACCCCTCCACTTT.

The genes are TRBV2 and TRBJ2-5; D is perhaps TRBD2 (5 bases). Germline V gives CDR1 SNHLY, CDR2 FYNNEI. V lost 6 bases and J 9 bases, leaving 14 bases between the germline ends. The CDR3 consists of 12 residues. For the CDR3, the DNA is TGTGCCAGCAGCCTAGCAGAAAAGGCCCAGTACTTC. As protein: CASSLAEKAQYF.

The CDR3 here is CASSPPGGQPNTEAFF. CDR3 in DNA: TGTGCCAGCTCACCACCTGGGGGACAACCGAACACTGAAGCTTTCTTT. This chain uses TRBV18 with TRBJ1-1, with TRBD1 as a possible D gene (6 bases). The CDR3 spans 16 residues. Germline-derived CDR1 and CDR2 are KGHSH and LQKENI. Between the trimmed V and J ends, which lost 0 bases and 1 base, there was a span of 12 bases.

The chain employs TRBV4-1 and TRBJ2-1; D is uncertain. V shed 0 bases and J shed 0 bases, with 15 bases lying between them. Germline V gives CDR1 MGHRA, CDR2 YSYEKL. This CDR3 comprises 18 residues. The CDR3 sequence is CASSQDQNPQSSYNEQFF. CDR3 bases: TGCGCCAGCAGCCAAGATCAAAACCCACAGAGCTCCTACAATGAGCAGTTCTTC.

In DNA, the CDR3 is TGTGCCAGCAGCACCGGGACAGGGAGCAGGAGGATGAACACTGAAGCTTTCTTT. Translation gives CASSTGTGSRRMNTEAFF. The chain has TRBV5-6 and TRBJ1-1; 9 bases agree with TRBD1. The CDR3 extends over 18 amino acids. With 4 bases clipped from V and 0 bases from J, the junction kept 13 bases outside the gene matches. Per the germline V gene, CDR1 is SGHDT and CDR2 is YYEEEE.

V and J are TRBV4-2 and TRBJ2-2, with a tentative D call TRBD1 (6 bases). The germline gives CDR1 LGHNA, CDR2 YNFKEQ. V was clipped by 2 bases and J by 1 base, with 17 bases between them. This CDR3 has 18 amino acids. The chain's CDR3 is CASSQPPPGTKNTGELFF. CDR3 nucleotides: TGTGCCAGCAGCCAACCGCCCCCGGGGACAAAGAACACCGGGGAGCTGTTTTTT.

This rearrangement joins TRBV9 to TRBJ2-1; 9 bases agree with TRBD2. Germline values: CDR1 SGDLS, CDR2 YYNGEE. Losses at the gene ends were 3 bases for V and 4 bases for J; bases not matched to a gene: 5. This CDR3 has 15 residues. The CDR3 is CASSDGLAGYNEQFF. CDR3 in DNA: TGTGCCAGCAGCGACGGGCTAGCGGGGTACAATGAGCAGTTCTTC.

The gene calls are TRBV19 and TRBJ2-7, with TRBD1 identical over 11 bases. CDR3 length: 17 residues. The germline V gene encodes CDR1 LNHDA and CDR2 SQIVND (reference sequence). V was pared by 5 bases and J by 3 bases, with 12 bases of the junction left unmatched. CDR3 bases: TGTGCCAGTAGTGTTCAAAGTTCCGGGACAGGGGGCTACGAGCAGTACTTC. Amino acids: CASSVQSSGTGGYEQYF.

V is TRBV27 and J is TRBJ2-7; possible D gene TRBD1, 6 bases. Trimming removed 9 bases from V and 0 bases from J, with 18 bases in between. Germline assignment: CDR1 MNHEY and CDR2 SMNVEV (reference sequence). CDR3 length: 15 amino acids. Written as DNA, the CDR3 is TGTGCCAGTGCACGAGACCGGGACAACTCCTACGAGCAGTACTTC. Translation gives CASARDRDNSYEQYF.

The chain has TRBV4-3 and TRBJ2-3; D is undetermined. V was pared by 0 bases and J by 0 bases, with 4 bases between. CDR1 is LGHNA, CDR2 YSLEER, per germline. This CDR3 has 14 residues. The CDR3 protein is CASSQDSSTDTQYF. CDR3 DNA sequence: TGCGCCAGCAGCCAAGATTCTAGCACAGATACGCAGTATTTT.

The chain has TRBV14 and TRBJ1-5; tentative D call: TRBD1 (5 bases). This CDR3 is built from 16 residues. The germline gives CDR1 SGHDN, CDR2 FVKESK. The V and J ends lost 3 bases and 5 bases respectively, with 17 bases between them. CDR3 loop: CASSHSEDGGYQPQHF. DNA of the CDR3: TGTGCCAGCAGCCATTCTGAAGACGGGGGTTATCAGCCCCAGCATTTT.

The genes are TRBV19 and TRBJ2-1, with TRBD2 identical over 7 bases. This CDR3 has 14 amino acids. Losses at the gene ends were 2 bases for V and 3 bases for J; bases not matched to a gene: 1. Per the germline V gene, CDR1 is LNHDA and CDR2 is SQIVND (reference sequence). The CDR3 is CASSILADYNEQFF. Here the CDR3 DNA reads TGTGCCAGTAGTATACTAGCGGACTACAATGAGCAGTTCTTC.

J is TRBJ1-3 and V is TRBV4-1, with 11 bases matching TRBD1. The trim removed 1 base at V and 3 bases at J, leaving 2 bases unmatched. The germline CDR1 and CDR2 sequences are MGHRA and YSYEKL. CDR3 length: 16 residues. The DNA of the CDR3 is TGCGCCAGCAGCCAAGTCGGGACAGGGGGTGGAAACACCATATATTTT. Its protein product is CASSQVGTGGGNTIYF.

The chain has TRBV7-2 and TRBJ2-5, with a weak D call TRBD2 (5 bases). Deletions cut 2 bases from V and 5 bases from J, with 18 bases between. Germline-derived CDR1 and CDR2 are SGHTA and FQGNSA. The CDR3 length is 16 residues. In DNA, the CDR3 is TGTGCCAGCAGCTTAACGATCTCTGCCAGAGGGGAGACCCAGTACTTC. This sequence encodes CASSLTISARGETQYF.

The chain has TRBV29-1 and TRBJ1-1; D gene ambiguous. The CDR3 is 13 residues long. The V and J ends lost 3 bases and 11 bases respectively, with 19 bases between them. Germline assignment: CDR1 SQVTM and CDR2 ANQGSEA. The CDR3 here is CSVERSRGVNAFF. In nucleotides, the CDR3 is TGCAGCGTTGAGAGGTCCCGCGGAGTAAACGCTTTCTTT.

The chain links TRBV27 to TRBJ2-1; D ambiguous. V dropped 4 bases and J dropped 8 bases, with 9 bases sitting between them. Germline CDR1 and CDR2: MNHEY and SMNVEV (reference sequence). The CDR3 sequence is 12 residues long. This CDR3 is CASSSLPDEQFF. CDR3 coding DNA: TGTGCCAGCAGTTCGTTGCCAGATGAGCAGTTCTTC.

V and J are TRBV11-3 and TRBJ2-7, with D unresolved. The CDR3 loop spans 13 amino acids. Trimming left V 5 bases short and J 2 bases short, with 10 bases between. CDR1 SGHNT and CDR2 YENEEA come from the germline V gene. The CDR3 protein is CASSPRRTYEQYF. For the CDR3, the DNA is TGTGCCAGCAGCCCTAGGAGAACCTACGAGCAGTACTTC.

The chain employs TRBV5-1 and TRBJ1-3; weak D call: TRBD1 (5 bases). V shed 2 bases and J shed 2 bases, with 8 bases lying between them. This CDR3 has 14 amino acids. Germline lookup yields CDR1 SGHRS and CDR2 YFSETQ. The chain's CDR3 is CASSLGDPGNTIYF. In DNA form, the CDR3 reads TGCGCCAGCAGCTTAGGGGATCCTGGAAACACCATATATTTT.

J is TRBJ2-3 and V is TRBV30; 10 bases match TRBD2. V trimming: 0 bases; J trimming: 9 bases; junction bases outside the gene matches: 12. The CDR3 is 16 residues long. Germline V gene sequence: CDR1 GTSNPN, CDR2 SVGIG (reference sequence). The CDR3 DNA reads as TGTGCCTGGAGTGTCGGCCTAGCGGGAGATTTGGGAACGCAGTATTTT. Amino acid sequence: CAWSVGLAGDLGTQYF.

The rearrangement links TRBV6-5 to TRBJ1-2; D may be TRBD1 (6 bases). Looked up from germline, CDR1 is MNHEY and CDR2 is SVGAGI. V shed 6 bases and J shed 0 bases, with 8 bases lying between them. This CDR3 contains 13 residues. This CDR3 reads CASRDSTNYGYTF. CDR3 in DNA: TGTGCCAGCAGGGACAGTACTAACTATGGCTACACCTTC.

A remark on this clone: Other DNA variants within this sample encode the same CDR3. The chain joins TRBV7-8 to TRBJ2-7; D may be TRBD2 (5 bases). V gave up 3 bases and J gave up 2 bases, with 8 bases separating them. The CDR3 covers 13 residues. The germline gives CDR1 SGHVS, CDR2 FQNEAQ. CDR3 in amino acids: CASSLRVTYEQYF. In DNA, the CDR3 is TGTGCCAGCAGCTTGAGGGTAACCTACGAGCAGTACTTC.

V usage is TRBV4-3 and J usage is TRBJ2-7; TRBD1 matches 9 bases. Trimming removed 7 bases from V and 6 bases from J; junction bases left unmatched: 25. The CDR3 is 19 amino acids. Germline CDR1 and CDR2: LGHNA and YSLEER. The CDR3 bases are TGCGCCAGCAAAAACCCCCGGGACAGGGTTAGTCGCGGGAGTAGCGAGCAGTACTTC. It specifies CASKNPRDRVSRGSSEQYF.

The chain has TRBV18 and TRBJ1-5, with a possible D match to TRBD1 (6 bases). V was pared by 3 bases and J by 0 bases, with 9 bases between. The CDR3 spans 15 residues. CDR1 KGHSH and CDR2 LQKENI come from the germline V gene. The CDR3 DNA follows: TGTGCCAGCTCACCGGCGGGGGCTAGCAATCAGCCCCAGCATTTT. It specifies CASSPAGASNQPQHF.

This clone was seen just once. The CDR3 sequence: CASGSLLADTQYF. CDR3 nucleotides: TGTGCTAGTGGTTCGCTTCTTGCGGATACGCAGTATTTT. The V call is TRBV12-5, the J call TRBJ2-3; D not certain. Trimming left V 4 bases short and J 6 bases short, with 11 bases between. CDR1 and CDR2 from the germline V gene are LGHNT and FRNRAP. This CDR3 is 13 amino acids long.

This sequence joins TRBV4-2 and TRBJ2-1; 11 positions agree with TRBD1. Germline lookup yields CDR1 LGHNA and CDR2 YNFKEQ. J was trimmed by 8 bases and V by 3 bases; bases with no gene match: 9. This CDR3 contains 16 residues. CDR3 in amino acids: CASSQSPGQGGDEQFF. The CDR3 coding sequence is TGTGCCAGCAGCCAGAGCCCGGGACAGGGGGGCGATGAGCAGTTCTTC.